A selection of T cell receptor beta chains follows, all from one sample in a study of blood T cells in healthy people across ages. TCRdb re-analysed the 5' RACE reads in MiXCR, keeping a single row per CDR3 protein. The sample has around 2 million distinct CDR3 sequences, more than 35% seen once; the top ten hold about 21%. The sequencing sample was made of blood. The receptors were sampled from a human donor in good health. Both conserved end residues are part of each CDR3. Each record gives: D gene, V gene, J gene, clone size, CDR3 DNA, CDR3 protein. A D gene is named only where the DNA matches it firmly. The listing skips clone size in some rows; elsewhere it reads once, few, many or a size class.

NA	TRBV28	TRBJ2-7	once	TGTGCCAGCAGTTCAGGGGACACCTCCTACGAGCAGTACTTC	CASSSGDTSYEQYF
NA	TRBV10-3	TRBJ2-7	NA	TGTGCCATCAGTGAGCCGCCTAGGGTACACGAGCAGTACTTC	CAISEPPRVHEQYF
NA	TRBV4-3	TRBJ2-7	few	TGCGCCAGCAGCCAAACCTTACAGGAATCCGAGCAGTACTTC	CASSQTLQESEQYF
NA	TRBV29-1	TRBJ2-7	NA	TGCAGCGTTGGAGAAGGGAGAGACAGAACCTACGAGCAGTACTTC	CSVGEGRDRTYEQYF
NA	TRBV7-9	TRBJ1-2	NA	TGTGCCAGCAGCTTAGGGTACGGGGCGGACTATGGCTACACCTTC	CASSLGYGADYGYTF
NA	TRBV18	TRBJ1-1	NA	TGTGCCAGCTCCCCATTGCCGATCTTAAACACTGAAGCTTTCTTT	CASSPLPILNTEAFF
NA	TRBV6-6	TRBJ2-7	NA	TGTGCCAGCAGCTCCCACGGTTTAGCCTACGAGCAGTACTTC	CASSSHGLAYEQYF
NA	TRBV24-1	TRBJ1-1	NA	TGTGCCACCAGTGGGGCGAACACTGAAGCTTTCTTT	CATSGANTEAFF
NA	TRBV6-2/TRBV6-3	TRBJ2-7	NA	TGTGCCAGCAGTTCTATCGGTGGACAGAGCCCCTACGAGCAGTACTTC	CASSSIGGQSPYEQYF
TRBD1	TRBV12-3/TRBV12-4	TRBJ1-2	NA	TGTGCCAGCAGCCCCGCGTGGGGACAGGGCGGCTATGGCTACACCTTC	CASSPAWGQGGYGYTF
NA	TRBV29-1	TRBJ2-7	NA	TGCAGCGCCCAAGCAAGGGACGAGCAGTACTTC	CSAQARDEQYF
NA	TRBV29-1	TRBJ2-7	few	TGCAGCGTTGAAGCCCCGGACAGCTACGAGCAGTACTTC	CSVEAPDSYEQYF
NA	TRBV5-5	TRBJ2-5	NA	TGTGCCAGCACCAATAACAGGGCGAGAGAGACCCAGTACTTC	CASTNNRARETQYF
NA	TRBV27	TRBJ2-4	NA	TGTGCCAGCAGGGGGGAACTAAACATTCAGTACTTC	CASRGELNIQYF
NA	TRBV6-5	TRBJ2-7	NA	TGTGCCAGCAGTTACTCCGGGGAGAGGGGCCTCGAGCAGTACTTC	CASSYSGERGLEQYF
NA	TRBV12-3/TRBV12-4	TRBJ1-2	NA	TGTGCCAGCAGTTTAAAAGTGAACTATGGCTACACCTTC	CASSLKVNYGYTF
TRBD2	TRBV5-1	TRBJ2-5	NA	TGCGCCAGCAGCTTGGCGCTAGCGGGGGGATCTTACCAAGAGACCCAGTACTTC	CASSLALAGGSYQETQYF
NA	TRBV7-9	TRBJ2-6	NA	TGTGCCAGCATAAAGGGGGGGTACTCTGGGGCCGACGTCCCGACTTTC	CASIKGGYSGADVPTF
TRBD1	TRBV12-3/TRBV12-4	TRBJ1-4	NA	TGTGCCAGCAGTTACGGGACAGAAAATGAAAAACTGTTTTTT	CASSYGTENEKLFF
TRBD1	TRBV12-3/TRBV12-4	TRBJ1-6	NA	TGTGCCAGCAGTTCCAGACAGGGGGCTTTATCCCTCCACTTT	CASSSRQGALSLHF
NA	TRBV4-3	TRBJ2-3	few	TGCGCCAGCAGCCAAGATTACCCCTCCGGGGATACGCAGTATTTT	CASSQDYPSGDTQYF
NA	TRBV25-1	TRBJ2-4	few	TGTGCCAGCATAGGGGGGGGGGCAGAAGAGCAGTACTTC	CASIGGGAEEQYF
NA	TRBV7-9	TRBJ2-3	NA	TGTGCCAGCAGCGGCCGTTTTGGTAGTGATGAGAGCACAGATACGCAGTATTTT	CASSGRFGSDESTDTQYF
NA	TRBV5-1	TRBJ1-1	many	TGTGCCAGCAGCTTAGGGACACTGAACACTGAAGCTTTCTTT	CASSLGTLNTEAFF
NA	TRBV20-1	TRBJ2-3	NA	TGCAGTGCTAGCATTTCCGGGGGTGGGCCAGATACGCAGTATTTT	CSASISGGGPDTQYF
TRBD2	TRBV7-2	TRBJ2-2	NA	TGTGCCAGCAGCTTAGAAGGCGCTAGCGGGGGGTGGGAGCTGTTTTTT	CASSLEGASGGWELFF
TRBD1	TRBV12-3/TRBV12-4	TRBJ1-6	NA	TGTGCCAGCAGTAGGGGGACAGAGACCAATTCACCCCTCCACTTT	CASSRGTETNSPLHF
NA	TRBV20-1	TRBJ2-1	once	TGCAGTGCTAGAGGGATACTAGCCAAATACAATGAGCAGTTCTTC	CSARGILAKYNEQFF
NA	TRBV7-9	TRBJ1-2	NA	TGTGCCAGCAGCTGGGAGACAGGTGGCTACACCTTC	CASSWETGGYTF
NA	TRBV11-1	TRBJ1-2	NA	TGTGCCAGCAGCTCCCAGGGGACCGGTGGCTACACCTTC	CASSSQGTGGYTF
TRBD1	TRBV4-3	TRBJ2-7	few	TGCGCCAGCAGCTTACACAGGGGGCCACCCTACGAGCAGTACTTC	CASSLHRGPPYEQYF
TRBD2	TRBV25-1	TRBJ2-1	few	TGTGCCAGCCAGGGACTAGCGGGGAGTTACAATGAGCAGTTCTTC	CASQGLAGSYNEQFF
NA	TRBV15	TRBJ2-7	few	TGTGCCACCAGCAGGGGTACCGGGTCAAATAGATACGAGCAGTACTTC	CATSRGTGSNRYEQYF
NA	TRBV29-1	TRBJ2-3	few	TGCAGCGTTGAACGAATCGTTTTGGGGGGGGCCCCTAGCACAGATACGCAGTATTTT	CSVERIVLGGAPSTDTQYF
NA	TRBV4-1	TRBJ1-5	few	TGCGCCAGCAGCCAAGATCCCAGATTATATAGCAATCAGCCCCAGCATTTT	CASSQDPRLYSNQPQHF
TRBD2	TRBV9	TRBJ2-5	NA	TGTGCCAGCAGCGCGGGACTAGCGGGGGGGCAAAAAGAGACCCAGTACTTC	CASSAGLAGGQKETQYF
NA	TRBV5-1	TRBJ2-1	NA	TGCGCCAGCAGCTTTTTACAGGGCTCTGACAATGAGCAGTTCTTC	CASSFLQGSDNEQFF
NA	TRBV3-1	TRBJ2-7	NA	TGTGCCAGCAGCCGAACACAGGACTCCCACGAGCAGTACTTC	CASSRTQDSHEQYF
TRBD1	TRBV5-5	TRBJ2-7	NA	TGTGCCAGCAGCTGCAGGGGGCGCACCTACGAGCAGTACTTC	CASSCRGRTYEQYF
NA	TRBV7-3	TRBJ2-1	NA	TGTGCCAGCAGCTTAATGGGGGGGGCGGTGGATGAGCAGTTCTTC	CASSLMGGAVDEQFF
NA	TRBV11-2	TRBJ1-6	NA	TGTGCCAGCAGCTTAAGGCGGGGGAGGAATTCACCCCTCCACTTT	CASSLRRGRNSPLHF
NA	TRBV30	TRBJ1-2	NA	TGTGCCTGGAGTGAGGTAGGGATAAACTATGGCTACACCTTC	CAWSEVGINYGYTF
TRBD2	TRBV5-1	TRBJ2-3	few	TGCGCCAGCAGGAGCCTAGCGGGGGGAAAGGATACGCAGTATTTT	CASRSLAGGKDTQYF
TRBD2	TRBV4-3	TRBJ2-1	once	TGCGCCAGCAGCCAAGAAAATAGCGGGGTAGCAAATGAGCAGTTCTTC	CASSQENSGVANEQFF
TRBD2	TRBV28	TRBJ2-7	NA	TGTGCCAGCACACCAGCGGGGGGTCTCTACGAGCAGTACTTC	CASTPAGGLYEQYF
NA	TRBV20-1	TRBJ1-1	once	TGCAGTGCTAGAGATGGGAGGGTCACGGTGAACACTGAAGCTTTCTTT	CSARDGRVTVNTEAFF
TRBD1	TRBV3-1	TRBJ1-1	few	TGTGCCAGCAGCCCATTACCGACAGGGGTCATGAACACTGAAGCTTTCTTT	CASSPLPTGVMNTEAFF
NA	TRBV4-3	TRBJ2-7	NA	TGCGCCAGCGGCCAAGAGATGTTGGGCGAGCAGTACTTC	CASGQEMLGEQYF
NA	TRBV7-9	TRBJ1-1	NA	TGTGCCAGCAGCCCCGAATCGTTTCATCCTGAAGCTTTCTTT	CASSPESFHPEAFF
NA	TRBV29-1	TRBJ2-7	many	TGCAGCGTTGTATTCTACGAGCAGTACTTC	CSVVFYEQYF
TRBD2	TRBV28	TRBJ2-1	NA	TGTGCCAGCAGTGCTAGCGGGGGGAATGGGCAGTTCTTC	CASSASGGNGQFF
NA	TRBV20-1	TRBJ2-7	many	TGCAGTGCTAGGGACAGCAGCTCCTACGAGCAGTACTTC	CSARDSSSYEQYF
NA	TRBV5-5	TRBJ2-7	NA	TGTGCCAGCAGGGGAGAAGGCGGCCAGTACTTC	CASRGEGGQYF
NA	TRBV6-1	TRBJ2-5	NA	TGTGCCAGCAGTGAAGGACAAACACCCGGAGAGACCCAGTACTTC	CASSEGQTPGETQYF
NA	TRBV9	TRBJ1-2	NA	TGTGCCAGCAGCGTAGACGAATCGGACTATGGCTACACCTTC	CASSVDESDYGYTF
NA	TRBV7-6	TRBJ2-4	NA	TGTGCCAGCAGCTTAGCTCGGCAGGGGCCTGAGCAGTACTTC	CASSLARQGPEQYF
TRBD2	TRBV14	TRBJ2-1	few	TGTGCCAGCAGCCAAGATAGGCCTACTAGCGGGGGGGCCCCTGAGCAGTTCTTC	CASSQDRPTSGGAPEQFF
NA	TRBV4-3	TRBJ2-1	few	TGCGCCAGCAGCCAAGATAGAGGTAGCCCGCAGGAGACCTACAATGAGCAGTTCTTC	CASSQDRGSPQETYNEQFF
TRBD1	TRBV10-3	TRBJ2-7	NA	TGTGCCATCAGTGAGTTAACCGGGACAGGAATTAACGAGCAGTACTTC	CAISELTGTGINEQYF